A single T cell receptor (beta chain) is shown here with its context. This sample stems from a study of T cells in Graves' hyperthyroidism and ophthalmopathy. Uncontrolled infection, other autoimmune disease, pregnancy or lactation excluded patients. RNA transcripts served as the template for amplifying TCR beta CDR3 regions. RT-PCR in the first round (using the HTBI primer set) targeted the TCR CDR3. TCRdb independently ran MiXCR on the multiplex PCR reads; one entry per CDR3 protein. This repertoire shows 480,000 or so distinct CDR3 sequences, over 35% found once; its top ten account for around two fifths. This CDR3 is built from 15 residues. Germline loops: CDR1 ENHRY, CDR2 SYGVKD. V shed 6 bases and J 2 bases; nucleotides not matched to a gene: 4.

This TCR came from an adult woman with Graves' disease, either hyperthyroidism or ophthalmopathy (not recorded which). The chain recombines TRBV10-3 with TRBJ1-5; TRBD1 agrees at 10 bases. Sequenced: peripheral blood or thyroid tissue (not recorded which). The CDR3 region has the DNA TGTGCCATCAGACAAGGGACAGGGGGCAATCAGCCCCAGCATTTT. Residues: CAIRQGTGGNQPQHF.